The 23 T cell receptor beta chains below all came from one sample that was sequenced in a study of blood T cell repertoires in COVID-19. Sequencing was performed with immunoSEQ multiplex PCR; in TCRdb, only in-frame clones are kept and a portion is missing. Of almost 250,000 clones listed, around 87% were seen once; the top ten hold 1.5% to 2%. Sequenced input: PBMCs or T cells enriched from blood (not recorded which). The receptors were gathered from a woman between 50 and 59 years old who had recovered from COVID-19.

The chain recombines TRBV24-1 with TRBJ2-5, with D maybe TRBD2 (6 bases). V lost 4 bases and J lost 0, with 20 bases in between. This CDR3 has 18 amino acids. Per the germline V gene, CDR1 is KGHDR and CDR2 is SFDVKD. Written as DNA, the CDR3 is TGTGCCACCAGTGACTCGGGCGGGGACTTTAGGTACCAAGAGACCCAGTACTTC. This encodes CATSDSGGDFRYQETQYF.

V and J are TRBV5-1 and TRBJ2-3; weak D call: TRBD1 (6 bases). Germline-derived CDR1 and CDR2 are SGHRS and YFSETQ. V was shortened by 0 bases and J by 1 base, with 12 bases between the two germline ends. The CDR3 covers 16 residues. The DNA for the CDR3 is TGCGCCAGCAGCTTGGCCTTGGGACAAGGCACAGATACGCAGTATTTT. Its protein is CASSLALGQGTDTQYF.

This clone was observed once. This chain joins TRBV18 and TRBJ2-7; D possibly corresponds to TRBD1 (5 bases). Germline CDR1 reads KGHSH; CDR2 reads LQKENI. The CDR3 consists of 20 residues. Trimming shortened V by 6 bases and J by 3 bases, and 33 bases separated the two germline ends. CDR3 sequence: CASSLKAPAAGRQGHYEQYF. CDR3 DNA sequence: TGTGCCAGCTCCCTGAAAGCCCCGGCGGCAGGTAGGCAGGGCCACTACGAGCAGTACTTC.

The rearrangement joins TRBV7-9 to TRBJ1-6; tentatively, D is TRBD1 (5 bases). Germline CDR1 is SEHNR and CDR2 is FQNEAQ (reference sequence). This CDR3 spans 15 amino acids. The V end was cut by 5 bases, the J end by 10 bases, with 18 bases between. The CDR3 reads CASSPLDMRGSPLHF. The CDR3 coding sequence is TGTGCCAGCAGCCCCCTAGACATGCGGGGGTCACCCCTCCACTTT.

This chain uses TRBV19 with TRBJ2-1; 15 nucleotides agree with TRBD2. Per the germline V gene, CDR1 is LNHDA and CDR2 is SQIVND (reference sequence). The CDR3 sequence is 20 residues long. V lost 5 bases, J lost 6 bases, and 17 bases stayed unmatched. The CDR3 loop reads CASSSHLKGLAGGRGNEQFF. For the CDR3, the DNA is TGTGCCAGTAGTTCTCACCTCAAGGGACTAGCGGGAGGCAGGGGCAATGAGCAGTTCTTC.

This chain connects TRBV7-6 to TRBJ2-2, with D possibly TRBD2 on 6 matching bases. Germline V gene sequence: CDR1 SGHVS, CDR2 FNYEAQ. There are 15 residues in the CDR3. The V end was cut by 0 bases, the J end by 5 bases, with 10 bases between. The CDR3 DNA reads TGTGCCAGCAGCTTAGCGTTGAGCGGGACCGGGGAGCTGTTTTTT. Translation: CASSLALSGTGELFF. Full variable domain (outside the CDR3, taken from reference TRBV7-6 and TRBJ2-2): GAGVSQSPRYKVTKRGQDVALRCDPISGHVSLYWYRQALGQGPEFLTYFNYEAQQDKSGLPNDRFSAERPEGSISTLTIQRTEQRDSAMYRCASSLALSGTGELFFGEGSRLTVL.

The CDR3: CASTLQGDSNQPQHF. Here the CDR3 DNA reads TGTGCCAGTACCCTACAGGGGGATAGCAATCAGCCCCAGCATTTT. The chain is built from TRBV19 and TRBJ1-5, with TRBD1 matching 8 bases. CDR3 length: 15 residues. Germline V gene data show CDR1 as LNHDA and CDR2 as SQIVND (reference sequence). V was clipped by 7 bases and J by 0 bases; unmatched bases: 5.

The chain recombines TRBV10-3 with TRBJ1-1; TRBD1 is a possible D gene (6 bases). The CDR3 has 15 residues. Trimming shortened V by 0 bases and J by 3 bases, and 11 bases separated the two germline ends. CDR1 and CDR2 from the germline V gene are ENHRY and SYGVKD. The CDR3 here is CAISESGASDTEAFF. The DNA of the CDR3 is TGTGCCATCAGTGAGTCGGGGGCCTCGGACACTGAAGCTTTCTTT.

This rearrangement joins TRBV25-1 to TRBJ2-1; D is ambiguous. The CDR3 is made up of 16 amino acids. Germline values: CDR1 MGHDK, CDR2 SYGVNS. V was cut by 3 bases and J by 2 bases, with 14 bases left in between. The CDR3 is CASSESSPLTYNEQFF. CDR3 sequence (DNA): TGTGCCAGCAGTGAGAGTAGTCCTTTAACCTACAATGAGCAGTTCTTC.

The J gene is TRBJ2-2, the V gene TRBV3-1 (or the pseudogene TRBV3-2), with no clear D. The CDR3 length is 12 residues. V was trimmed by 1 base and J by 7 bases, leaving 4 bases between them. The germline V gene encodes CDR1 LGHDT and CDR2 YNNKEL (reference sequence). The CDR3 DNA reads TGTGCCAGCAGCCAAGTACACGGGGAGCTGTTTTTT. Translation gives CASSQVHGELFF.

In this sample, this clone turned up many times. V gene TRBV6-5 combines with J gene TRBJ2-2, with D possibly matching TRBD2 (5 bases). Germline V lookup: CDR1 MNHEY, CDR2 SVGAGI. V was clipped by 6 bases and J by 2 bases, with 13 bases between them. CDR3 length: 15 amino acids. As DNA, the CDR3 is TGTGCCAGCAGCGTACTGAGCGGAAACACCGGGGAGCTGTTTTTT. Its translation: CASSVLSGNTGELFF.

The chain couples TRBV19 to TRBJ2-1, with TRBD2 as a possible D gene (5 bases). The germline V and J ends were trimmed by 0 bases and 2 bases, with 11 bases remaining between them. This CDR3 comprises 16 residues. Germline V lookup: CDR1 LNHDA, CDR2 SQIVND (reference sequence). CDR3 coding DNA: TGTGCCAGTAGTATAGATCATGCGGGCACCTACAATGAGCAGTTCTTC. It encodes CASSIDHAGTYNEQFF.

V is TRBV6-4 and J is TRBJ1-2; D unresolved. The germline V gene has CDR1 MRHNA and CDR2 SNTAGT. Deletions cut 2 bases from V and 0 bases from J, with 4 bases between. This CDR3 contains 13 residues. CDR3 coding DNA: TGTGCCAGCAGTGACAGCCCTAACTATGGCTACACCTTC. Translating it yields CASSDSPNYGYTF.

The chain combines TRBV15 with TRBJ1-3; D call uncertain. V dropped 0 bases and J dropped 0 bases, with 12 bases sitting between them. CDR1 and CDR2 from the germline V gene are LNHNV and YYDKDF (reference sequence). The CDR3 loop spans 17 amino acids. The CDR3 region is CATSRDIGLSSGNTIYF. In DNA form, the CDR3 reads TGTGCCACCAGCAGAGATATCGGACTAAGCTCTGGAAACACCATATATTTT.

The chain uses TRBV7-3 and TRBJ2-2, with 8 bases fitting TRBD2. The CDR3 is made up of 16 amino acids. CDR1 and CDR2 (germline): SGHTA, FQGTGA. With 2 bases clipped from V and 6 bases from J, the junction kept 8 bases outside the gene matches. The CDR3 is CASSLLTGGPPGELFF. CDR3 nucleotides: TGTGCCAGCAGCTTACTCACGGGAGGGCCGCCCGGGGAGCTGTTTTTT.

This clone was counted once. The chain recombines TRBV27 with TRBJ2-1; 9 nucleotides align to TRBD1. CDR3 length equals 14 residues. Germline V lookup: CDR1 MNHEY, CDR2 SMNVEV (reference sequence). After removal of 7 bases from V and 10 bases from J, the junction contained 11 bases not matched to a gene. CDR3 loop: CASTRTGVGWEQFF. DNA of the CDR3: TGTGCCAGCACCCGGACAGGGGTCGGATGGGAGCAGTTCTTC.

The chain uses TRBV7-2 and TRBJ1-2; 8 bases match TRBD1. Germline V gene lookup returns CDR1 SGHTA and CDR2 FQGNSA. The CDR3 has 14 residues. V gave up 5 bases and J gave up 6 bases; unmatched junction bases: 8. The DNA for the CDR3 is TGTGCCAGCAGCCCCCAGACAGGGGACCATGGCTACACCTTC. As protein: CASSPQTGDHGYTF.

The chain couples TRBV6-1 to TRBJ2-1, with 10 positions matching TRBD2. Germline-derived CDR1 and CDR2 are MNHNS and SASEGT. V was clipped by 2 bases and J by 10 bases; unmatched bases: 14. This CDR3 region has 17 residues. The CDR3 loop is CASSERVVGLARPEQFF. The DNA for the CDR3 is TGTGCCAGCAGTGAAAGGGTTGTGGGACTAGCGAGACCGGAGCAGTTCTTC.

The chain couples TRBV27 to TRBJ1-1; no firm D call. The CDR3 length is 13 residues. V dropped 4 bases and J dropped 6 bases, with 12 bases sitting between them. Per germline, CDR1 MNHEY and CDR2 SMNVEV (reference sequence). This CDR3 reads CASSSRGWPEAFF. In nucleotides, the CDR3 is TGTGCCAGCAGTTCGCGGGGATGGCCTGAAGCTTTCTTT.

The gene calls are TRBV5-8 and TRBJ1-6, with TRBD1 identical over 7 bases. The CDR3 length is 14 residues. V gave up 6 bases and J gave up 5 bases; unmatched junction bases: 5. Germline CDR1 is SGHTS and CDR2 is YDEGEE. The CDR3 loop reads CASTRTGDNSPLHF. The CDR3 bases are TGTGCCAGCACCAGGACAGGCGATAATTCACCCCTCCACTTT. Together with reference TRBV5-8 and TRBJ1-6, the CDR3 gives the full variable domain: EAGVTQSPTHLIKTRGQQATLRCSPISGHTSVYWYQQALGLGLQFLLWYDEGEERNRGNFPPRFSGRQFPNYSSELNVNALELEDSALYLCASTRTGDNSPLHFGNGTRLTVT.

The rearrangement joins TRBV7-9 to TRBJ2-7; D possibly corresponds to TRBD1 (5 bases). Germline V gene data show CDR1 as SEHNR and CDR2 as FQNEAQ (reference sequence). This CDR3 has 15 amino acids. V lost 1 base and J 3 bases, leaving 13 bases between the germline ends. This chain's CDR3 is CASSLVGVVGYEQYF. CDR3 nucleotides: TGTGCCAGCAGCTTAGTAGGGGTGGTGGGCTACGAGCAGTACTTC.

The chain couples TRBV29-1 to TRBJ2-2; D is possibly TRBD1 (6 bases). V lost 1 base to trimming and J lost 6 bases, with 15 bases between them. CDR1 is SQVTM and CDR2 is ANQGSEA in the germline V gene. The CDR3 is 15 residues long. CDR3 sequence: CSVEVGHTGPGELFF. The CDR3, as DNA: TGCAGCGTTGAAGTGGGACACACTGGCCCCGGGGAGCTGTTTTTT.

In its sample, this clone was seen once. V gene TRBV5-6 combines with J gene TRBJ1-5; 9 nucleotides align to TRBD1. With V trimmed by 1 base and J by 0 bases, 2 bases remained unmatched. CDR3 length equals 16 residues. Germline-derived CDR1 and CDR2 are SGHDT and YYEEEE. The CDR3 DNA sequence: TGTGCCAGCAGCTTGAACAGGGGGCCTAGCAATCAGCCCCAGCATTTT. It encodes CASSLNRGPSNQPQHF.